A single sample is the source of the 8 T cell receptor beta chains below, sequenced in a study of blood T cell repertoires in COVID-19. TCRdb's copy holds only in-frame clones and misses some; the assay was immunoSEQ multiplex PCR. The sample contains around 140,000 clones, around 90% of which appear only once. The sample was peripheral blood. These receptors were obtained from a woman aged 45-59 years with acute or convalescent COVID-19.

This chain connects TRBV19 to TRBJ2-7; D is undetermined. Trimming removed 3 bases at V and 3 bases at J, with 12 bases between. The CDR3 spans 14 residues. Germline V gene sequence: CDR1 LNHDA, CDR2 SQIVND (reference sequence). CDR3 in amino acids: CASSIRLTDYEQYF. As DNA, the CDR3 is TGTGCCAGTAGTATCCGACTTACGGACTACGAGCAGTACTTC.

The chain joins TRBV19 to TRBJ1-2; TRBD1 agrees at 8 bases. The CDR3 has 18 residues. Germline-derived CDR1 and CDR2 are LNHDA and SQIVND (reference sequence). J was trimmed by 1 base and V by 4 bases; bases with no gene match: 14. The DNA for the CDR3 is TGTGCCAGTAGTACAATCTGGGACAGGAGTACAAATAACTATGGCTACACCTTC. Its protein is CASSTIWDRSTNNYGYTF. The full variable domain, rest sourced from reference TRBV19 and TRBJ1-2, is DGGITQSPKYLFRKEGQNVTLSCEQNLNHDAMYWYRQDPGQGLRLIYYSQIVNDFQKGDIAEGYSVSREKKESFPLTVTSAQKNPTAFYLCASSTIWDRSTNNYGYTFGSGTRLTVV.

V gene TRBV5-6 combines with J gene TRBJ1-2; D is perhaps TRBD1 (6 bases). Trimming removed 0 bases from V and 6 bases from J, with 18 bases in between. The CDR3 is 16 residues long. Germline V gene lookup returns CDR1 SGHDT and CDR2 YYEEEE. The CDR3 DNA sequence: TGTGCCAGCAGCTTGGATGGTAGGGCCAGGGGTAATGGCTACACCTTC. Protein: CASSLDGRARGNGYTF.

This sequence joins TRBV6-5 and TRBJ1-6, with 7 bases aligning to TRBD1. V shed 7 bases, J shed 6 bases, and the junction held 6 bases outside the gene matches. In germline, CDR1 is MNHEY, CDR2 SVGAGI. CDR3 size: 14 residues. CDR3: CASNRDSPNSPLHF. The CDR3 DNA is TGTGCCAGCAACCGGGACAGCCCTAATTCACCCCTCCACTTT.

The chain uses TRBV19 and TRBJ2-3, with a tentative D call TRBD2 (7 bases). V was trimmed by 6 bases and J by 0 bases, leaving 13 bases between them. CDR3 length equals 15 residues. Germline CDR1 LNHDA, CDR2 SQIVND (reference sequence). The CDR3 region has the DNA TGTGCCAGTAGCGGGGGGCTCCATAGCACAGATACGCAGTATTTT. This codes for CASSGGLHSTDTQYF.

The chain is built from TRBV6-5 and TRBJ1-3; the D is unclear. This CDR3 comprises 12 residues. V shed 6 bases and J shed 2 bases, with 5 bases lying between them. The germline CDR1 and CDR2 sequences are MNHEY and SVGAGI. DNA of the CDR3: TGTGCCAGCAGCTCCCCTGGAAACACCATATATTTT. It codes for CASSSPGNTIYF.

This sequence joins TRBV7-8 and TRBJ2-5; 7 bases are a match to TRBD1. Germline trimming cut 1 base from V and 1 base from J; bases unmatched to any gene: 3. This CDR3 has 15 amino acids. Germline V gives CDR1 SGHVS, CDR2 FQNEAQ. The CDR3 DNA reads TGTGCCAGCAGCTTAGAGGGGACAGCCCAAGAGACCCAGTACTTC. This codes for CASSLEGTAQETQYF.

The chain uses TRBV2 and TRBJ2-7, with 7 nucleotides matching TRBD1. CDR3 length: 14 residues. Germline CDR1 and CDR2: SNHLY and FYNNEI. V shed 7 bases and J 6 bases; nucleotides not matched to a gene: 12. CDR3 sequence reads: CASIPGTVFSEQYF. CDR3 nucleotides: TGTGCCAGCATACCCGGGACAGTGTTTTCCGAGCAGTACTTC.